The 6 T cell receptor beta chains listed next were all sequenced from one sample in a study of OX40 agonist ivuxolimab in advanced cancers. The protocol was immunoSEQ multiplex PCR, while the TCRdb copy is restricted to in-frame clones and leaves out a portion. This table holds about 75,000 clones, around 83% found once. The sample here was CD4+ or CD8+ T cells sorted from blood, taken in a trial of the OX40 agonist ivuxolimab. These receptors were collected from an adult with an advanced solid tumor such as melanoma, head and neck, liver or kidney cancer.

This clone was seen a single time. The chain uses TRBV7-2 and TRBJ2-4; TRBD1 matches at 7 bases. The ends lost 3 bases at V and 3 bases at J; junction bases unmatched: 2. Per germline, CDR1 SGHTA and CDR2 FQGNSA. The CDR3 is 14 amino acids. CDR3: CASSLRGHKNIQYF. In DNA, the CDR3 is TGTGCCAGCAGCTTGAGGGGGCACAAAAACATTCAGTACTTC.

V is TRBV2 and J is TRBJ1-2, with D unclear. Deletions cut 2 bases from V and 5 bases from J, with 18 bases between. Germline V gives CDR1 SNHLY, CDR2 FYNNEI. The CDR3 totals 16 residues. The CDR3 DNA is TGTGCCAGCAGTGAATTTCTAGGTGAGATTCGGTATGGCTACACCTTC. It is translated as CASSEFLGEIRYGYTF.

The gene calls are TRBV6-5 and TRBJ2-5; TRBD2 might be the D (5 bases). V dropped 0 bases and J dropped 5 bases, with 13 bases sitting between them. This CDR3 spans 15 amino acids. Germline assignment: CDR1 MNHEY and CDR2 SVGAGI. The CDR3 bases are TGTGCCAGCAGTTACTCGGAAGGGAGAGGGGAGACCCAGTACTTC. Its protein product is CASSYSEGRGETQYF.

The gene calls are TRBV7-9 and TRBJ1-4, with D hard to call. This CDR3 has 14 amino acids. V lost 3 bases and J lost 8, with 13 bases in between. Germline V gene lookup returns CDR1 SEHNR and CDR2 FQNEAQ (reference sequence). The CDR3 DNA sequence: TGTGCCAGCAGCTTTAGCCGGCCGCCGGAAAAACTGTTTTTT. Its protein is CASSFSRPPEKLFF.

In regard to this clone: One junction end does not reproduce the germline sequence, and a read error may be involved. The rearrangement joins TRBV5-1 to TRBJ1-4, with a possible D match to TRBD1 (6 bases). The CDR3 spans 14 residues. CDR1 is SGHRS, CDR2 YFSETQ, per germline. CDR3 protein: CASSLPGANEKLFF. The CDR3 DNA follows: TGTGCCAGCAGCTTGCCAGGGGCTAATGAAAAACTGTTTTTT.

Remarks on this clone: The CDR3 ends on some other residue instead of the conserved phenylalanine or tryptophan, so this is likely a read error. The DNA is left out, because the CDR3 cannot be placed on it with certainty; the CDR3 is given as TCRdb lists it. This chain links TRBV21-1 with TRBJ1-2. TRBV21-1 is termed a pseudogene. With termini counted, the CDR3 has 10 amino acids. The CDR3 region is CASHRGLTFG.